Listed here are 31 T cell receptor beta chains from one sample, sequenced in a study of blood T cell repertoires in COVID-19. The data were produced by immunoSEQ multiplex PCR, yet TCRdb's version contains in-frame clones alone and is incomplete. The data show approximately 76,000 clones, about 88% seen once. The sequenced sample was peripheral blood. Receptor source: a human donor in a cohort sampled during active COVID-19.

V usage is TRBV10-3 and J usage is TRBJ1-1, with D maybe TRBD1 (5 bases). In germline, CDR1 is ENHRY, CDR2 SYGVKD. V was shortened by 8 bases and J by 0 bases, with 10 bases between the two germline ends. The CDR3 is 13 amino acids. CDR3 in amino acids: CAIRQHMNTEAFF. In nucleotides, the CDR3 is TGTGCCATCCGACAGCACATGAACACTGAAGCTTTCTTT.

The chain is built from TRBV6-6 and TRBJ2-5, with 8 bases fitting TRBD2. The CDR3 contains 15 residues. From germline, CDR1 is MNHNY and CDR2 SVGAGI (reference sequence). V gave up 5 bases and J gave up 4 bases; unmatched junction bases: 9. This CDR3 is CASSAGTRGLETQYF. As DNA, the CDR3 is TGTGCCAGCAGTGCCGGGACTAGAGGTTTAGAGACCCAGTACTTC.

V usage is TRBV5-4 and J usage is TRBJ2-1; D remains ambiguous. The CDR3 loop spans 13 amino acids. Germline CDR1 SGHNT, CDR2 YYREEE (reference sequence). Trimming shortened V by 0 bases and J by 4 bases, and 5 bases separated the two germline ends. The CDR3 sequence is CASSLGEYNEQFF. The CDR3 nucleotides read TGTGCCAGCAGCTTGGGAGAATACAATGAGCAGTTCTTC.

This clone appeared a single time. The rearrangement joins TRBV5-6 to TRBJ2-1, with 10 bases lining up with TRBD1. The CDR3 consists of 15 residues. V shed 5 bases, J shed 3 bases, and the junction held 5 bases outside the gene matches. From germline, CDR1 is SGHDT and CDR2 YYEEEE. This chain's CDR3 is CASSSGTGVYNEQFF. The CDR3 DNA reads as TGTGCCAGCAGTTCCGGGACAGGGGTCTACAATGAGCAGTTCTTC.

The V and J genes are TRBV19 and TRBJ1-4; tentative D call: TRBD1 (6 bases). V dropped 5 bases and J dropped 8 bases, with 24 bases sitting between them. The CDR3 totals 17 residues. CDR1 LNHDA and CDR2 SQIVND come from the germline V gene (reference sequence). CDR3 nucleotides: TGTGCCAGTAGTGACCCCGACAGGACCCAAGGGGAGGAAAAACTGTTTTTT. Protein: CASSDPDRTQGEEKLFF.

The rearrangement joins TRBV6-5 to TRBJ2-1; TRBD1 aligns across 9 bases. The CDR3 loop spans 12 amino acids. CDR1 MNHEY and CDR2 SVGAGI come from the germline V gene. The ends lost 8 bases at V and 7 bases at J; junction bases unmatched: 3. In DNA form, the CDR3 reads TGTGCCAGCCGGGACAGGGTTAATGAGCAGTTCTTC. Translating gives CASRDRVNEQFF.

The CDR3 DNA sequence: TGCGCCAGCAGCCAAGCGGGGGGCAGGGCAGATACGCAGTATTTT. Translating it yields CASSQAGGRADTQYF. The gene calls are TRBV4-3 and TRBJ2-3, with D possibly being TRBD2 (7 bases). Looked up from germline, CDR1 is LGHNA and CDR2 is YSLEER. The CDR3 is made up of 15 amino acids. V was trimmed by 1 base and J by 4 bases, leaving 12 bases between them.

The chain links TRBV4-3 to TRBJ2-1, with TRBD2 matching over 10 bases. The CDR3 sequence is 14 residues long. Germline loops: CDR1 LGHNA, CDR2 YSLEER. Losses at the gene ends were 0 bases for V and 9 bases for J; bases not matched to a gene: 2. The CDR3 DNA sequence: TGCGCCAGCAGCCAAGATCTAGCGGGAGTTGAGCAGTTCTTC. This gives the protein CASSQDLAGVEQFF.

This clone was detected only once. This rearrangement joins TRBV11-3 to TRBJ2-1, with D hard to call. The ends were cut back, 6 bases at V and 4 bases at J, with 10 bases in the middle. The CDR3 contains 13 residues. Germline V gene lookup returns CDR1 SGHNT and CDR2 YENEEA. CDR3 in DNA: TGTGCCAGCAGTTCTAGGCGGTACAATGAGCAGTTCTTC. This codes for CASSSRRYNEQFF.

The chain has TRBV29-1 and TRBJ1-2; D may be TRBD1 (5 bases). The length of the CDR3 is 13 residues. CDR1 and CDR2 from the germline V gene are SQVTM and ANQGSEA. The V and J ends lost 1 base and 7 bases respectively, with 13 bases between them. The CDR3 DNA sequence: TGCAGCGTTGAAGGGGGGGTTGGTTTTGGCTACACCTTC. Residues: CSVEGGVGFGYTF.

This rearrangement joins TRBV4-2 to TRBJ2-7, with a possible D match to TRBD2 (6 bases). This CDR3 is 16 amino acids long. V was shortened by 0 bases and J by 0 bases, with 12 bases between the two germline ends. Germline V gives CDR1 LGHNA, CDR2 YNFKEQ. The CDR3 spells CASSQEDGSGSYEQYF. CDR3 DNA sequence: TGTGCCAGCAGCCAAGAAGATGGTAGCGGCTCCTACGAGCAGTACTTC.

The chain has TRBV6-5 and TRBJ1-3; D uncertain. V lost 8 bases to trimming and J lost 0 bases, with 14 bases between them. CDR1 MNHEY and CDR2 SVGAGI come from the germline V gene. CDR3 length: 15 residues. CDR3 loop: CASFEDPLSGNTIYF. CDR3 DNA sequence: TGTGCCAGCTTCGAGGATCCTCTCTCTGGAAACACCATATATTTT.

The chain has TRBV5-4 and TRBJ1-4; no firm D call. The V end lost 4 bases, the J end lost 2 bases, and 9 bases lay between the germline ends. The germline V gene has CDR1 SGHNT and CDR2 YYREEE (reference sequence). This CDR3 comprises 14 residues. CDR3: CASSAGGTNEKLFF. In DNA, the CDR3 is TGTGCCAGCAGCGCGGGTGGTACTAATGAAAAACTGTTTTTT.

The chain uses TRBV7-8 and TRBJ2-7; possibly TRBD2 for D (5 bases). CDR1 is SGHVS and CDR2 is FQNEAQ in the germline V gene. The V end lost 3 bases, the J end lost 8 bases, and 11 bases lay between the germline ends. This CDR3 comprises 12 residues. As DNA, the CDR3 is TGTGCCAGCAGCTTTAATGGGGAGAAGCAGTACTTC. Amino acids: CASSFNGEKQYF.

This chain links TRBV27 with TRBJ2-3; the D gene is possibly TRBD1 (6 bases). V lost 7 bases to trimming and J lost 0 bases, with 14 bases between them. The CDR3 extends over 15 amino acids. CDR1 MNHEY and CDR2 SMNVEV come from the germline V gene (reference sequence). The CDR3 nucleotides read TGTGCCAGCACCCCACCGGGACAAAGCACAGATACGCAGTATTTT. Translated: CASTPPGQSTDTQYF.

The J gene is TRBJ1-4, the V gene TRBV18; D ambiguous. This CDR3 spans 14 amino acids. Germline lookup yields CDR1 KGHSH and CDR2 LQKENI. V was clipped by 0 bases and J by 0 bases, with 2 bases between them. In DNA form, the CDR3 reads TGTGCCAGCTCACCACCCTCAACTAATGAAAAACTGTTTTTT. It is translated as CASSPPSTNEKLFF.

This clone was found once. The CDR3 nucleotides read TGCGCCAGCAGTCCAGGGTACTCCTACGAGCAGTACTTC. This translates into CASSPGYSYEQYF. This sequence joins TRBV5-1 and TRBJ2-7, with a tentative D call TRBD1 (5 bases). The CDR3 is 13 residues long. Trimming cost V 5 bases and J 0 bases, with 9 bases left between them. Germline V lookup: CDR1 SGHRS, CDR2 YFSETQ.

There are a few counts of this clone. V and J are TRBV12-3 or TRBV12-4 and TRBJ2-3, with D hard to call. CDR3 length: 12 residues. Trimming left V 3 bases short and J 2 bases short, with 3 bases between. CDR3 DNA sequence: TGTGCCAGCAGTTTCGTCACAGATACGCAGTATTTT. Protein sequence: CASSFVTDTQYF.

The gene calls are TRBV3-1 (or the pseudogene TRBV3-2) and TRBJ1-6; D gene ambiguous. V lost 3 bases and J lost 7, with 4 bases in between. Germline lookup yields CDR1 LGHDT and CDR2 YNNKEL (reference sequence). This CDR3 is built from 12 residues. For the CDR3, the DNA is TGTGCCAGCAGCCACCTGAATTCACCCCTCCACTTT. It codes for CASSHLNSPLHF.

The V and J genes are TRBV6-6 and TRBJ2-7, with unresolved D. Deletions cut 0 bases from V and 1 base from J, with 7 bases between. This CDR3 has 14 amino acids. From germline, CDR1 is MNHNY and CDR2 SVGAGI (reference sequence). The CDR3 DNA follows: TGTGCCAGCAGTTACTCACACGGGTCCTACGAGCAGTACTTC. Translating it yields CASSYSHGSYEQYF.

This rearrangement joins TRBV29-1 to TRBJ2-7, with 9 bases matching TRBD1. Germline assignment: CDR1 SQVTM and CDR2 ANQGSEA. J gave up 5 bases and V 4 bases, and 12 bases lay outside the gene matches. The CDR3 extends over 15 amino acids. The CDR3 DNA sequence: TGCAGCGTTGCCCCACCGGGGACAGGGAGAGACGAGCAGTACTTC. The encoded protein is CSVAPPGTGRDEQYF.

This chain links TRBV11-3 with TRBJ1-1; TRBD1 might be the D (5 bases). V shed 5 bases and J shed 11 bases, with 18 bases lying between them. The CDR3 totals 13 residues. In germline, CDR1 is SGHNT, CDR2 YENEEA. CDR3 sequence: CASSKTQGAQAFF. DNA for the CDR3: TGTGCCAGCAGCAAAACTCAGGGTGCTCAGGCTTTCTTT.

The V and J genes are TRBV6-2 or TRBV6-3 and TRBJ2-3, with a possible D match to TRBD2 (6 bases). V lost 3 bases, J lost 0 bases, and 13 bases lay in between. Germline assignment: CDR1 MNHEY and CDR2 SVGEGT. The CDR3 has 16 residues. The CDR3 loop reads CASSYGSRGSTDTQYF. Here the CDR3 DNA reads TGTGCCAGCAGTTATGGCTCGCGGGGAAGCACAGATACGCAGTATTTT.

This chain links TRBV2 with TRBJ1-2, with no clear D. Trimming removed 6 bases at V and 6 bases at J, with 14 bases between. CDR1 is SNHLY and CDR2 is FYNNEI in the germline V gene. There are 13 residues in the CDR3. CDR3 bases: TGTGCCAGCAGCCGCGCTTTTCGGGATGGCTACACCTTC. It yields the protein CASSRAFRDGYTF.

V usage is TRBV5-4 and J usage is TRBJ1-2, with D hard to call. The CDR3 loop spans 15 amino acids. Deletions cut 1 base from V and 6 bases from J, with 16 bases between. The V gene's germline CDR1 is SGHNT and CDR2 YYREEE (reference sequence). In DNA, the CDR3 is TGTGCCAGCAGCTTGAAGTCCGGAGGGTACGATGGCTACACCTTC. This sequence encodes CASSLKSGGYDGYTF. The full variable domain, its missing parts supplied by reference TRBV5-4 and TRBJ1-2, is ETGVTQSPTHLIKTRGQQVTLRCSSQSGHNTVSWYQQALGQGPQFIFQYYREEENGRGNFPPRFSGLQFPNYSSELNVNALELDDSALYLCASSLKSGGYDGYTFGSGTRLTVV.

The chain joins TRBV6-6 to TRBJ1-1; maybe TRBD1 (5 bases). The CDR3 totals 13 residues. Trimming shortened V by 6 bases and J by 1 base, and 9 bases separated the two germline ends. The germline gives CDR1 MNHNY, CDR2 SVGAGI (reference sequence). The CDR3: CASSVDRNTEAFF. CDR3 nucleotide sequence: TGTGCCAGCAGCGTTGACAGGAACACTGAAGCTTTCTTT.

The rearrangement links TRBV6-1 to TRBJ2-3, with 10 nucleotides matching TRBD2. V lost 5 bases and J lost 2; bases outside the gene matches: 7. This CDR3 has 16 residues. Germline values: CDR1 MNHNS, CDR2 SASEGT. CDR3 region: CASSKGLAAYTDTQYF. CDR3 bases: TGTGCCAGCAGTAAAGGACTAGCGGCATACACAGATACGCAGTATTTT.

DNA for the CDR3: TGTGCCAGCAGGGGGGGGACGTATAACACTGAAGCTTTCTTT. It yields the protein CASRGGTYNTEAFF. This sequence joins TRBV6-5 and TRBJ1-1, with a tentative D call TRBD1 (5 bases). Trimming shortened V by 6 bases and J by 2 bases, and 13 bases separated the two germline ends. Per germline, CDR1 MNHEY and CDR2 SVGAGI. CDR3 length equals 14 residues.

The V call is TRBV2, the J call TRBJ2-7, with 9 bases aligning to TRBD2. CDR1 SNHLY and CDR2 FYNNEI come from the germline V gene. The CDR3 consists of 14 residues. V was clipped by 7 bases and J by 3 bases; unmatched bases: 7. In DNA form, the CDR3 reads TGTGCCAGCACCGAAGGACTAGCGATCTACGAGCAGTACTTC. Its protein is CASTEGLAIYEQYF.

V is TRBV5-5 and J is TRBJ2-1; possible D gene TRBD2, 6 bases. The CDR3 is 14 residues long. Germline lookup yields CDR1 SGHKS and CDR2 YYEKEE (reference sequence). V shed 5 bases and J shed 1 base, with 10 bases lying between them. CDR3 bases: TGTGCCAGCAGTTTTAGCGGTTCCTACAATGAGCAGTTCTTC. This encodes CASSFSGSYNEQFF.

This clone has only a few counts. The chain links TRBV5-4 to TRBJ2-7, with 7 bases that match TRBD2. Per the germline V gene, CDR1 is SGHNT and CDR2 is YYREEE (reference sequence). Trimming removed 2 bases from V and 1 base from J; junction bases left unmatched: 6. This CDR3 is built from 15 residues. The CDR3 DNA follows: TGTGCCAGCAGCTTCGGCGGGGGTTCGTCCTACGAGCAGTACTTC. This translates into CASSFGGGSSYEQYF.